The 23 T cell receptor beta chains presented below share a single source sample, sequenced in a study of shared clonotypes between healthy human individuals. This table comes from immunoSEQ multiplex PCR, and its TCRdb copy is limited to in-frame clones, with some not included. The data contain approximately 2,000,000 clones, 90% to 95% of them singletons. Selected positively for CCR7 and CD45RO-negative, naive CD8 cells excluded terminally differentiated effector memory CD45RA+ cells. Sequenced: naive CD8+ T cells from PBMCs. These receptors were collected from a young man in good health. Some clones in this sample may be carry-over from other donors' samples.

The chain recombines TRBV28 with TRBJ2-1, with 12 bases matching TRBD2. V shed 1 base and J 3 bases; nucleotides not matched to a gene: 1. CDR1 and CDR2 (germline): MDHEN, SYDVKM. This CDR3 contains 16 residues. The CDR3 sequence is CASSLLTSGSYNEQFF. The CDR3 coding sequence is TGTGCCAGCAGTTTATTGACTAGCGGGAGCTACAATGAGCAGTTCTTC. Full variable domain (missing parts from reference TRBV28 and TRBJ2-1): DVKVTQSSRYLVKRTGEKVFLECVQDMDHENMFWYRQDPGLGLRLIYFSYDVKMKEKGDIPEGYSVSREKKERFSLILESASTNQTSMYLCASSLLTSGSYNEQFFGPGTRLTVL.

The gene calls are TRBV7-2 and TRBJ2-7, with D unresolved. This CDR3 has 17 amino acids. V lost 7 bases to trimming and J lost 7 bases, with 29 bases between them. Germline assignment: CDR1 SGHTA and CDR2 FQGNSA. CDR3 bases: TGTGCCAGCACTTCCCCCTTAGCCCTACCTATTACGAGGGAGCAGTACTTC. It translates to CASTSPLALPITREQYF.

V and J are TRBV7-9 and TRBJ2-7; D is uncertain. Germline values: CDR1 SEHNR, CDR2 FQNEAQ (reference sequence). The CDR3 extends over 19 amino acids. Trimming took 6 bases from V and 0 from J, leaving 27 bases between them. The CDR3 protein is CASSSEAANPQMVSYEQYF. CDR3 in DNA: TGTGCCAGCAGTTCCGAAGCTGCCAACCCTCAAATGGTCTCCTACGAGCAGTACTTC.

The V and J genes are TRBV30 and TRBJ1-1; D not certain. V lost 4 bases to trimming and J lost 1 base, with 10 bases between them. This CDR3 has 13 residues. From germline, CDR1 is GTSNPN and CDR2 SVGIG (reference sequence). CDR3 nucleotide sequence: TGTGCCTGGATGGCCCGACGGAACACTGAAGCTTTCTTT. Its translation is CAWMARRNTEAFF.

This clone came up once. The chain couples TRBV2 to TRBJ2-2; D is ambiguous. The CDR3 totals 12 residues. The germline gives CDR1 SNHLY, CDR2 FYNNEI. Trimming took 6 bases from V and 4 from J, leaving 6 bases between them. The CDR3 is CASRDSTGELFF. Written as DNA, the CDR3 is TGTGCCAGCAGGGATTCCACCGGGGAGCTGTTTTTT.

The CDR3 reads CASSLGTSVTGELFF. CDR3 DNA: TGTGCCAGCAGCTTGGGCACTAGCGTCACCGGGGAGCTGTTTTTT. The V and J genes are TRBV5-6 and TRBJ2-2, with 7 nucleotides matching TRBD2. CDR3 length: 15 amino acids. The ends lost 0 bases at V and 4 bases at J; junction bases unmatched: 3. Germline V gene lookup returns CDR1 SGHDT and CDR2 YYEEEE.

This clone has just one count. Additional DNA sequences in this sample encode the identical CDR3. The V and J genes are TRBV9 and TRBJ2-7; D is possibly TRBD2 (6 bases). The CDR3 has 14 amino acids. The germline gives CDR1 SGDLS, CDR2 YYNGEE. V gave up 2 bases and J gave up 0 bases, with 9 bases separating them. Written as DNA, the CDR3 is TGTGCCAGCAGCGTTAGCGGCCGCTCCTACGAGCAGTACTTC. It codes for CASSVSGRSYEQYF.

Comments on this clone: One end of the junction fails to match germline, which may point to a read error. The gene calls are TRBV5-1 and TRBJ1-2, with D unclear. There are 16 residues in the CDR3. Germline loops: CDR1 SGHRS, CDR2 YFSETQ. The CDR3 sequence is CASSLGDGVSPYGYAF. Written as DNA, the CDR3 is TGCGCCAGCAGCTTGGGCGACGGGGTATCCCCTTATGGCTACGCCTTC.

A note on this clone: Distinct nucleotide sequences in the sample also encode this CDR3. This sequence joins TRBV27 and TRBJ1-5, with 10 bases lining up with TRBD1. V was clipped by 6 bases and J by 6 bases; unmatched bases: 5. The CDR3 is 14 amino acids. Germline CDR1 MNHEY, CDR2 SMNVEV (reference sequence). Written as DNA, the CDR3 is TGTGCCAGCAGCCCGCGGACAGGGGGTCAGCCCCAGCATTTT. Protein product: CASSPRTGGQPQHF.

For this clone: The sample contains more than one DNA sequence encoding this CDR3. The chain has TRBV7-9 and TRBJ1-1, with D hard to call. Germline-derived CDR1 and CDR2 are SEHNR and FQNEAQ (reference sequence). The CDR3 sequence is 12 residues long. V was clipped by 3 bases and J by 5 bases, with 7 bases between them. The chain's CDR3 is CASSFGNTEAFF. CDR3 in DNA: TGTGCCAGCAGCTTCGGGAATACTGAAGCTTTCTTT.

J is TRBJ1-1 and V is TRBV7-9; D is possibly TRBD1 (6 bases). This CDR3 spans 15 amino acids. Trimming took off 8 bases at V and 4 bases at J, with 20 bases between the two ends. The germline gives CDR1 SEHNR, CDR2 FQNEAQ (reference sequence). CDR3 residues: CASPSNQGGGTEAFF. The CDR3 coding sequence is TGTGCCAGCCCCTCGAACCAAGGAGGGGGCACTGAAGCTTTCTTT.

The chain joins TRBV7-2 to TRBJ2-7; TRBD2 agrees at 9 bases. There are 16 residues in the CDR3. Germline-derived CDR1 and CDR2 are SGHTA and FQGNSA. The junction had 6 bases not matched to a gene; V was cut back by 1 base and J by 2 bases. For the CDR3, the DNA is TGTGCCAGCAGCTTAGTGCTAGCGGGACCCACCTACGAGCAGTACTTC. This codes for CASSLVLAGPTYEQYF.

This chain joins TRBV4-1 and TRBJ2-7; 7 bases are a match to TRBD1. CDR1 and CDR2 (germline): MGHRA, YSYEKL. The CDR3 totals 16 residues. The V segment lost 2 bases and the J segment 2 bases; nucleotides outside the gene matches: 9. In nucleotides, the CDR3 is TGCGCCAGCAGCCAAAACGTAGGGGGCAGGGCCTACGAGCAGTACTTC. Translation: CASSQNVGGRAYEQYF.

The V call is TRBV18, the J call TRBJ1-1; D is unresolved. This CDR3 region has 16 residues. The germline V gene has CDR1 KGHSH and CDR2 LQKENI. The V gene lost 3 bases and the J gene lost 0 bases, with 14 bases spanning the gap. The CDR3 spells CASSPLLGGMNTEAFF. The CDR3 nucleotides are TGTGCCAGCTCACCGCTCTTGGGCGGCATGAACACTGAAGCTTTCTTT.

The DNA for the CDR3 is TGCGCCAGCAGCCAAGTGGTGGGTTTGGGCAACAATGAGCAGTTCTTC. Residues: CASSQVVGLGNNEQFF. V usage is TRBV4-1 and J usage is TRBJ2-1; the D is unclear. The CDR3 sequence is 16 residues long. The germline V gene has CDR1 MGHRA and CDR2 YSYEKL. V gave up 1 base and J gave up 5 bases, with 15 bases separating them.

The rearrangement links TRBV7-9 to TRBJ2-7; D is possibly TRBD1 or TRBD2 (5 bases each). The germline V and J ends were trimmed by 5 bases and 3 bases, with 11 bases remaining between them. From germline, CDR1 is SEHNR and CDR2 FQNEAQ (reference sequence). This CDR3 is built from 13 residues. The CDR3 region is CASSGDPFYEQYF. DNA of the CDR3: TGTGCCAGCAGCGGGGACCCATTCTACGAGCAGTACTTC.

This chain's CDR3 is CASSHRHVYGYTF. CDR3 sequence (DNA): TGTGCCAGCAGCCACCGGCACGTTTATGGCTACACCTTC. This chain links TRBV5-4 with TRBJ1-2, with D uncertain. V lost 4 bases, J lost 5 bases, and 12 bases lay in between. Germline loops: CDR1 SGHNT, CDR2 YYREEE (reference sequence). CDR3 length: 13 amino acids.

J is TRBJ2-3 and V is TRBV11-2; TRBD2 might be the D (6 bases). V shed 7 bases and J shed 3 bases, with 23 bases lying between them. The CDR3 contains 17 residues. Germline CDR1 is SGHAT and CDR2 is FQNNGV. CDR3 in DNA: TGTGCCAGCACTCTAGGGCCGGGGGACCGACGGACAGATACGCAGTATTTT. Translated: CASTLGPGDRRTDTQYF.

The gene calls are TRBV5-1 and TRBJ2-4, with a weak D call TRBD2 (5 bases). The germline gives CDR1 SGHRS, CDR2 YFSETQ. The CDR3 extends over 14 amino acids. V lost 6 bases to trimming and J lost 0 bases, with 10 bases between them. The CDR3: CASTPSGAKNIQYF. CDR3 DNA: TGCGCCAGCACCCCCAGCGGAGCCAAAAACATTCAGTACTTC. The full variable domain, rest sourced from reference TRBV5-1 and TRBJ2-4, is KAGVTQTPRYLIKTRGQQVTLSCSPISGHRSVSWYQQTPGQGLQFLFEYFSETQRNKGNFPGRFSGRQFSNSRSEMNVSTLELGDSALYLCASTPSGAKNIQYFGAGTRLSVL.

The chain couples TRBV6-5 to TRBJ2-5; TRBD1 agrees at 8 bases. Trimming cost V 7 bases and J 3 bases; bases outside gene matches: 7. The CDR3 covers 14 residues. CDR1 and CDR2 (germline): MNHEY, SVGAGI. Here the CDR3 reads CASIATGAEETQYF. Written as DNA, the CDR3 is TGTGCCAGCATCGCGACAGGGGCAGAAGAGACCCAGTACTTC.

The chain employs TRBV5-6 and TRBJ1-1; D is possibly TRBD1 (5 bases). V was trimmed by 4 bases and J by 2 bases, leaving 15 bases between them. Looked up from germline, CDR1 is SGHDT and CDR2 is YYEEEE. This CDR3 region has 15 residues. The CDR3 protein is CASSGARVGNTEAFF. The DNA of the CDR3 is TGTGCCAGCAGCGGGGCCAGGGTAGGAAACACTGAAGCTTTCTTT. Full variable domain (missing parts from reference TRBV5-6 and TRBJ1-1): DAGVTQSPTHLIKTRGQQVTLRCSPKSGHDTVSWYQQALGQGPQFIFQYYEEEERQRGNFPDRFSGHQFPNYSSELNVNALLLGDSALYLCASSGARVGNTEAFFGQGTRLTVV.

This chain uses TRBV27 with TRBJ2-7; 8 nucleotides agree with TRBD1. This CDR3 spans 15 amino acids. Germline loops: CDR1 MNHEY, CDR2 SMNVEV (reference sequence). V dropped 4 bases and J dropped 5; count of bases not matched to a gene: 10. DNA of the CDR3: TGTGCCAGCAGTTCTCTGGACAGGGTCAAGGACGAGCAGTACTTC. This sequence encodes CASSSLDRVKDEQYF.

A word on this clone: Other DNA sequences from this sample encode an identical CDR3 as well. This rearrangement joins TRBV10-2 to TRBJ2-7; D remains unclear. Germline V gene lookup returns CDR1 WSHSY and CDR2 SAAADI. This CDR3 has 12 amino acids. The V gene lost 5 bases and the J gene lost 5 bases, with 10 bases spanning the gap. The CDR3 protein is CASSSGAHEQYF. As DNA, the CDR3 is TGCGCCAGCAGTTCGGGTGCCCACGAGCAGTACTTC.